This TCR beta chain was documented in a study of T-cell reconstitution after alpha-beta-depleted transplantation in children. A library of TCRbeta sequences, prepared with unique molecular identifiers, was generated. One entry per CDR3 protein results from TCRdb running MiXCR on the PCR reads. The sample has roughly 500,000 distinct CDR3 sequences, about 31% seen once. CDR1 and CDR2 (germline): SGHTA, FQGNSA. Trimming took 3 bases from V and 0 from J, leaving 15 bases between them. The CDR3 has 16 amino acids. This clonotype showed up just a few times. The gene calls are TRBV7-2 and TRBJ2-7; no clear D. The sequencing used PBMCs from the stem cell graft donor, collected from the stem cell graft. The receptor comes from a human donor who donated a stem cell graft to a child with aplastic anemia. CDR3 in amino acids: CASSLSRDIGSYEQYF. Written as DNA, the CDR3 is TGTGCCAGCAGCTTGTCCCGAGACATAGGCTCCTACGAGCAGTACTTC. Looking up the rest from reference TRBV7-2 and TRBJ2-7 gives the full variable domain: GAGVSQSPSNKVTEKGKDVELRCDPISGHTALYWYRQSLGQGLEFLIYFQGNSAPDKSGLPSDRFSAERTGGSVSTLTIQRTQQEDSAVYLCASSLSRDIGSYEQYFGPGTRLTVT.